One and the same sample provided the 2 T cell receptor beta chains below, sequenced in a study of CXCR3-negative and CXCR3-positive naive CD8 T cells. Their antigens are not known. The study made its TRB cDNA libraries by 5' RACE, adding UMI labels. TCRdb re-called the 5' RACE reads, yielding one record per CDR3 amino acid sequence without DNA. The table lists about 130,000 distinct CDR3 sequences. Findings and limits, study-wide: Comparison of naive cells showed more hydrophobic TRB CDR3s in CXCR3-positive than in CXCR3-negative naive cells.

The sample was naive CXCR3+ CD8+ T cells from blood. This sample's subset: CD45RO-CCR7+CD27+CD95- naive CD8+ T cells expressing CXCR3 (TNR3+). All receptors come from a human donor in good health. Some clones in this sample may be carry-over from other donors' samples.

The rearrangement links TRBV29-1 to TRBJ2-5. The CDR3 totals 12 residues. Germline CDR1 is SQVTM and CDR2 is ANQGSEA. The CDR3 here is CSVDELLETQYF.

CDR3 loop: CASSLLAGSSYNEQFF. The V gene is TRBV28, the J gene TRBJ2-1; the D call of TRBD2 rests on TCRdb alone, since no DNA is present to check it. Germline V gene data show CDR1 as MDHEN and CDR2 as SYDVKM. The CDR3 totals 16 residues. The variable domain in full, completed from reference TRBV28 and TRBJ2-1, reads DVKVTQSSRYLVKRTGEKVFLECVQDMDHENMFWYRQDPGLGLRLIYFSYDVKMKEKGDIPEGYSVSREKKERFSLILESASTNQTSMYLCASSLLAGSSYNEQFFGPGTRLTVL.